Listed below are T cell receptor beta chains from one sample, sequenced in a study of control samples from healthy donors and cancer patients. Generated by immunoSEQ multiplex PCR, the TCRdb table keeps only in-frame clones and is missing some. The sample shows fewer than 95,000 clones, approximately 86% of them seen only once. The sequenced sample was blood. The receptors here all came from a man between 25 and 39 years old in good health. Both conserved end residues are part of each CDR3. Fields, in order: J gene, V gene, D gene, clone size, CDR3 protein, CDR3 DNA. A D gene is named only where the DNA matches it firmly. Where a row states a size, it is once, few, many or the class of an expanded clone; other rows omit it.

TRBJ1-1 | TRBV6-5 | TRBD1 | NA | CASSKGAGTEAFF | TGTGCCAGCAGCAAGGGGGCCGGGACTGAAGCTTTCTTT
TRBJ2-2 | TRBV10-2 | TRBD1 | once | CASRQTGGGRTGELFF | TGCGCCAGCAGGCAGACAGGGGGCGGGCGCACCGGGGAGCTGTTTTTT
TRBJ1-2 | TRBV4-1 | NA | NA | CASSPWGSQVLYGYTF | TGCGCCAGCAGCCCGTGGGGAAGCCAGGTCCTCTATGGCTACACCTTC
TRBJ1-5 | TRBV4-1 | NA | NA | CASSHETSNQPQHF | TGCGCCAGCAGCCACGAGACATCAAATCAGCCCCAGCATTTT
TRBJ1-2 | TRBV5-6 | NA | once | CASSFWGRWYYGYTF | TGTGCCAGCAGCTTCTGGGGCAGGTGGTACTATGGCTACACCTTC
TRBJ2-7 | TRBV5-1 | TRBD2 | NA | CASSTGTSGGLDEQYF | TGCGCCAGCAGCACCGGGACTAGCGGGGGTCTCGACGAGCAGTACTTC
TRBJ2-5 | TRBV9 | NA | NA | CASAQEETQYF | TGTGCCAGCGCACAGGAGGAGACCCAGTACTTC
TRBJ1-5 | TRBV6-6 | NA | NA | CASSPAGNQPQHF | TGTGCCAGCAGCCCAGCAGGCAATCAGCCCCAGCATTTT
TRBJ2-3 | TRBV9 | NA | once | CASSAHYGGSDTQYF | TGTGCCAGCAGCGCTCACTACGGGGGATCAGATACGCAGTATTTT
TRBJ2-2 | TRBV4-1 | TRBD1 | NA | CASSPTGVVGTGELFF | TGCGCCAGCAGCCCGACAGGGGTTGTTGGCACCGGGGAGCTGTTTTTT
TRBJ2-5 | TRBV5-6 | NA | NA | CASSLAAGFQETQYF | TGTGCCAGCAGCTTGGCCGCCGGGTTCCAAGAGACCCAGTACTTC
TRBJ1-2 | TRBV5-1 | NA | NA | CASSLKQNYGYTF | TGCGCCAGCAGCTTGAAACAGAACTATGGCTACACCTTC
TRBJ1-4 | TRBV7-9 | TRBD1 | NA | CASSLARTGGEKLFF | TGTGCCAGCAGCTTAGCGAGGACAGGGGGCGAAAAACTGTTTTTT
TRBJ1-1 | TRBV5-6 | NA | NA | CASSLPGKTEAFF | TGTGCCAGCAGCTTGCCGGGGAAGACTGAAGCTTTCTTT
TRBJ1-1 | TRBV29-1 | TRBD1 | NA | CSGAGQGSGTEAFF | TGCAGCGGGGCGGGACAGGGGTCTGGTACTGAAGCTTTCTTT
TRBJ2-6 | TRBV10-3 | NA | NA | CAISEGAGANVLTF | TGTGCCATCAGTGAAGGGGCTGGGGCCAACGTCCTGACTTTC
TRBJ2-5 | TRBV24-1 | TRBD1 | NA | CATSETDREHHF | TGTGCCACCAGTGAAACGGACAGGGAGCATCACTTC